The T cell receptor (beta chain) under discussion was sequenced for a study of spatial heterogeneity in lung cancer. As for the study in general: Each time, sequencing found more beta-chain sequences than alpha-chain sequences. Across the raw uncorrected reads, a unique TCR and UMI combination was observed, on average, more than ten times.

Time point defined: sample taken at primary tumor resection. Extraction of whole RNA from tumor, nontumor lung or frozen PBMC preceded unsorted sequencing. The donor group consisted of 72 patients who had untreated, early-stage non-small cell lung cancer. Trimming removed 3 bases at V and 5 bases at J, with 16 bases between. The CDR3 consists of 15 residues. Each molecule of TCR cDNA was tagged with one unique molecular identifier. Using its own MiXCR run on the 5' RACE reads, TCRdb lists one record per CDR3 protein. The table records tens of thousands of distinct CDR3 sequences, around 6.7% of them present only once. At least ten counts were recorded for this clonotype.

Sequencing was performed on PBMCs, taken at surgery. The receptor was derived from a female donor with early-stage non-small cell lung cancer. V gene TRBV12-3 or TRBV12-4 combines with J gene TRBJ1-2; D is possibly TRBD1 (6 bases). CDR3 loop: CASSLSSGVVYGYTF. CDR3 DNA sequence: TGTGCCAGCAGTTTGTCTTCAGGGGTCGTTTATGGCTACACCTTC.